This T cell receptor beta chain was recorded in a study of shared clonotypes between healthy human individuals. The table came from immunoSEQ multiplex PCR; TCRdb's copy has only in-frame clones and leaves some out. Here the sample spans approximately 2,000,000 clones, around 90% being singletons. This CDR3 has 15 residues. Trimming removed 4 bases at V and 1 base at J, with 11 bases between. In the case of this clone: Its antigen remains unidentified.

Study results and limitations: Shared clonotypes across all four donors exceeded non-shared ones in generation probability.

Input material: naive CD4+ T cells from PBMCs. Subset denoted: CD45RA+ positively selected. The chain couples TRBV23-1 to TRBJ1-5; D possibly corresponds to TRBD1 (5 bases). TRBV23-1 is identified as an open reading frame with a role that is uncertain. The clonotype originates from a man younger than 35 in good health. Some clones in this sample may be carry-over from other donors' samples. The CDR3 is CASSRGGRSNQPQHF. The CDR3 DNA follows: TGCGCCAGCAGTCGCGGGGGGAGAAGCAATCAGCCCCAGCATTTT.